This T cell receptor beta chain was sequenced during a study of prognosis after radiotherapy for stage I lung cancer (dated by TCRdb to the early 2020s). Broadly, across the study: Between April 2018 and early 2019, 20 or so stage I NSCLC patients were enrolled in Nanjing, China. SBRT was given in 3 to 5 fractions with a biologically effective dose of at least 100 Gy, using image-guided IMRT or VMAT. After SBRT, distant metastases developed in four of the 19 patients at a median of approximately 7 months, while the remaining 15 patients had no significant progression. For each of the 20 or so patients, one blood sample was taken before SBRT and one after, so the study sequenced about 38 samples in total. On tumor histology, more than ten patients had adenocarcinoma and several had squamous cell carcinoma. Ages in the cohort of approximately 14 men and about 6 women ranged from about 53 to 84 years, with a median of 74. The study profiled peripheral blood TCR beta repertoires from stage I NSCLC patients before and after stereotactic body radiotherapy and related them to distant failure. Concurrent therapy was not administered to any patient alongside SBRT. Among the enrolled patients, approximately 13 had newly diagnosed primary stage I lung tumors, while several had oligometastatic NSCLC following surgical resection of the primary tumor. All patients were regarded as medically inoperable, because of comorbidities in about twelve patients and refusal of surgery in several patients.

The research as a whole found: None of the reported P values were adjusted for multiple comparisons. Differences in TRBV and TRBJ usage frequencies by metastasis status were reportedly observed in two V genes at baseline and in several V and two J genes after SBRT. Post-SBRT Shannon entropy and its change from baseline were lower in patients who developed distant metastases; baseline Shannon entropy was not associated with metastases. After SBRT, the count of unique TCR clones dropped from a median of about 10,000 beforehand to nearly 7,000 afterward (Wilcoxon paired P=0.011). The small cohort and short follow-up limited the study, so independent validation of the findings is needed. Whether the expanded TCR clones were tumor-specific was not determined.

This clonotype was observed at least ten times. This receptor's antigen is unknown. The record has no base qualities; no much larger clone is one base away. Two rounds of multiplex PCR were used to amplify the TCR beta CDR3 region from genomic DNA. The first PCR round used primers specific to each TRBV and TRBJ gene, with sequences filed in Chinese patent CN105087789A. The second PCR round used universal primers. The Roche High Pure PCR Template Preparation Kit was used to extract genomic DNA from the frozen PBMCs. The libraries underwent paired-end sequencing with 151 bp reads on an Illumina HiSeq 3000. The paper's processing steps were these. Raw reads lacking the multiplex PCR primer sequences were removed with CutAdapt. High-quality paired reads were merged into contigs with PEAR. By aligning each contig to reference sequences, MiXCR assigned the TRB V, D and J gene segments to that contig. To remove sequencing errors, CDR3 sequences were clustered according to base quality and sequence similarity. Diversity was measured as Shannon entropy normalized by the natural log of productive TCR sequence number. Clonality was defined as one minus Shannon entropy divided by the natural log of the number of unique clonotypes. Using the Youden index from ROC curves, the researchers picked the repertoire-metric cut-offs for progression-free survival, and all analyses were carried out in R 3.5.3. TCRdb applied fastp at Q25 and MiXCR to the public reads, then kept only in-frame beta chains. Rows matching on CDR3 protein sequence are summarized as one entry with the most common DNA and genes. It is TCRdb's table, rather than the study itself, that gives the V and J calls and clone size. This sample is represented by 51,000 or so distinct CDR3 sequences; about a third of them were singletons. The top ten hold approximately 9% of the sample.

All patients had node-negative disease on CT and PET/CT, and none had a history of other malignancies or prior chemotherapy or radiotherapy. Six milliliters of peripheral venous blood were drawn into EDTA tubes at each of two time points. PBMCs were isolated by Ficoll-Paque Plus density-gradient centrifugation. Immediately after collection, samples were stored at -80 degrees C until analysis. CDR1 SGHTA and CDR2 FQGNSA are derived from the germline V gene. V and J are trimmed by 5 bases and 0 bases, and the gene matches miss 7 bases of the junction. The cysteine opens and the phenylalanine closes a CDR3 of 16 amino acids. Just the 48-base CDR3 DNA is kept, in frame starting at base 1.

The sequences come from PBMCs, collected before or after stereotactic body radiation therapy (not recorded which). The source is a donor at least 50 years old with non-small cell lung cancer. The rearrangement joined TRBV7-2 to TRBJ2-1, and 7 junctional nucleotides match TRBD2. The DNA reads TGTGCCAGCAGCAGTGGCGGGAGAAGCTCCTACAATGAGCAGTTCTTC. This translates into CASSSGGRSSYNEQFF.